The sequence of this TCR beta chain was determined in a study of blood T cell repertoires in COVID-19. CDR3 length: 16 residues. Trimming took off 4 bases at V and 7 bases at J, with 23 bases between the two ends. Germline V gene data show CDR1 as MDHEN and CDR2 as SYDVKM. Measured with immunoSEQ multiplex PCR; TCRdb has only the in-frame clones, and not every one. The table shows 320,000 or so clones, with around 85% occurring only once. This TCR came from a woman aged 25 to 39 who had been exposed to COVID-19. The chain employs TRBV28 and TRBJ2-7; D may be TRBD1 (5 bases). The sequenced sample was PBMCs or T cells enriched from blood (not recorded which). DNA for the CDR3: TGTGCCAGCAGTTCCATTACAATGACAGTGATCCGGGAGCAGTACTTC. Its protein product is CASSSITMTVIREQYF.